This record concerns one T cell receptor beta chain sequence. Its antigen is not identified. This entry is derived from a study of CD8 T cells in Susac syndrome. Overall study findings and caveats: It was acknowledged in the study that its TCR sequencing and HLA analysis involved a relatively small number of individuals.

Germline CDR1 SQVTM, CDR2 ANQGSEA. V was pared by 3 bases and J by 4 bases, with 16 bases between. The CDR3 length is 14 residues. With random hexamers, 0.5 to 1 ug RNA was reverse transcribed. Across 54 Vbeta and 13 Jbeta, immunoSEQ multiplex PCR amplified TCR beta CDR3. TCRdb processed the immunoSEQ multiplex PCR reads anew with MiXCR; each CDR3 protein has one entry. In the table there are 180,000 or so distinct CDR3 sequences, about 95% of which are singletons. High-throughput TCR beta sequencing covered peripheral CD8+ and CD4+ T cells. It was negative isolation that provided the CD8+ and CD4+ T cells, whereas TEMRA cells were enriched by FACS.

The specimen sequenced was CD4+ T cells from PBMCs. The chain links TRBV29-1 to TRBJ2-7, with D possibly matching TRBD1 (5 bases). This clonotype was obtained from a human donor in good health. DNA of the CDR3: TGCAGCGTTGAGGTTGGCCAGGGCAAGTACGAGCAGTACTTC. It translates to CSVEVGQGKYEQYF.